The 21 T cell receptor beta chains reported below all come from one sample, sequenced in a study of beta chain features in type 1 diabetes. The investigators reverse transcribed all of the isolated RNA, so they sequenced expressed TCRB transcripts. Clones were read by immunoSEQ multiplex PCR, and TCRdb kept only the in-frame ones, dropping some. In the table there are 680,000 or so clones, around an eighth of which are singletons. General study points: A moderate, significant TCRB CDR3 shortening appeared in type 1 diabetes across four CD4+ subsets.

No antigens are known for them. Source material: naive CD4+ T cells from blood. The receptors originated from a man younger than 35 with type 1 diabetes.

The J gene is TRBJ1-5, the V gene TRBV29-1; 8 bases agree with TRBD1. This CDR3 has 13 residues. The ends lost 4 bases at V and 3 bases at J; junction bases unmatched: 2. The germline V gene has CDR1 SQVTM and CDR2 ANQGSEA. The CDR3: CSVGGQDNQPQHF. The CDR3 DNA sequence: TGCAGCGTTGGGGGACAGGACAATCAGCCCCAGCATTTT.

This clone appeared a few times. The chain couples TRBV30 to TRBJ1-3; D remains unclear. V dropped 4 bases and J dropped 0 bases, with 7 bases sitting between them. This CDR3 spans 13 amino acids. Germline V CDR1 and CDR2: GTSNPN, SVGIG (reference sequence). The CDR3: CAWTISSGNTIYF. DNA of the CDR3: TGTGCCTGGACAATCTCCTCTGGAAACACCATATATTTT.

The rearrangement links TRBV9 to TRBJ2-5; the D call may be TRBD1 or TRBD2 (5 bases each). Deletions cut 0 bases from V and 5 bases from J, with 11 bases between. This CDR3 contains 14 residues. From germline, CDR1 is SGDLS and CDR2 YYNGEE. CDR3 nucleotide sequence: TGTGCCAGCAGCGTAGGGGGCGGGCGGGAGACCCAGTACTTC. Translated, it gives CASSVGGGRETQYF.

This chain connects TRBV29-1 to TRBJ1-1; D ambiguous. From germline, CDR1 is SQVTM and CDR2 ANQGSEA. This CDR3 comprises 14 residues. Trimming removed 0 bases from V and 0 bases from J, with 8 bases in between. CDR3 nucleotides: TGCAGCGTTGAAGATAGTAGGATGAACACTGAAGCTTTCTTT. This translates into CSVEDSRMNTEAFF.

The chain recombines TRBV7-2 with TRBJ2-3; D gene unclear. Per germline, CDR1 SGHTA and CDR2 FQGNSA. Deletions cut 2 bases from V and 6 bases from J, with 6 bases between. This CDR3 is built from 12 residues. The CDR3 DNA reads as TGTGCCAGCAGCTTATATGCCGATACGCAGTATTTT. This gives the protein CASSLYADTQYF.

The CDR3 DNA reads as TGTGCCAGCAGTTTCAATAGCGGGGGAACCTACGAGCAGTACTTC. Translated, it gives CASSFNSGGTYEQYF. V is TRBV28 and J is TRBJ2-7; 9 positions match TRBD2. Germline V gene data show CDR1 as MDHEN and CDR2 as SYDVKM. The CDR3 spans 15 residues. Germline trimming cut 3 bases from V and 2 bases from J; bases unmatched to any gene: 5.

This clone was counted only a few times. The gene calls are TRBV16 and TRBJ1-4; D unclear. The V and J ends lost 0 bases and 0 bases respectively, with 5 bases between them. This CDR3 region has 15 residues. Germline V lookup: CDR1 KGHSY, CDR2 FQNENV. This CDR3 is CASSQSRTTNEKLFF. CDR3 nucleotides: TGTGCCAGCAGCCAATCGCGAACAACTAATGAAAAACTGTTTTTT.

Turning to this clone: Other DNA variants within this sample encode the same CDR3. The chain links TRBV6-5 to TRBJ2-5; 9 bases are a match to TRBD2. V shed 0 bases, J shed 1 base, and the junction held 0 bases outside the gene matches. Germline CDR1 MNHEY, CDR2 SVGAGI. The CDR3 is 15 residues long. CDR3 in DNA: TGTGCCAGCAGTTACTCAGCGGGGGGCCAAGAGACCCAGTACTTC. Protein: CASSYSAGGQETQYF.

This clone was seen more than once but under ten times. The rearrangement links TRBV11-2 to TRBJ2-2; 7 bases are a match to TRBD1. Germline-derived CDR1 and CDR2 are SGHAT and FQNNGV. CDR3 length: 16 residues. V trimming: 5 bases; J trimming: 2 bases; junction bases outside the gene matches: 8. The CDR3 spells CASSGFGTANTGELFF. In nucleotides, the CDR3 is TGTGCCAGCAGCGGTTTTGGGACAGCAAACACCGGGGAGCTGTTTTTT.

With respect to this clone: The same CDR3 is also encoded by other DNA sequences in this sample. V usage is TRBV7-2 and J usage is TRBJ2-2; 7 nucleotides agree with TRBD1. The CDR3 loop spans 15 amino acids. CDR1 and CDR2 (germline): SGHTA, FQGNSA. Germline trimming cut 5 bases from V and 1 base from J; bases unmatched to any gene: 4. The DNA of the CDR3 is TGTGCCAGCAGCCCCCGGACAGGGAACACCGGGGAGCTGTTTTTT. This codes for CASSPRTGNTGELFF.

This clone was detected a few times. The chain carries TRBV4-1 and TRBJ1-2; 7 bases match TRBD1. Germline lookup yields CDR1 MGHRA and CDR2 YSYEKL. CDR3 length equals 14 residues. Trimming removed 0 bases from V and 5 bases from J; junction bases left unmatched: 3. CDR3: CASSQEAGGYGYTF. CDR3 sequence (DNA): TGCGCCAGCAGCCAAGAGGCAGGGGGGTATGGCTACACCTTC.

The chain employs TRBV7-3 and TRBJ1-2; TRBD1 aligns across 7 bases. The germline V gene has CDR1 SGHTA and CDR2 FQGTGA. After removal of 3 bases from V and 3 bases from J, the junction contained 1 base not matched to a gene. The CDR3 extends over 13 amino acids. The CDR3 DNA sequence: TGTGCCAGCAGCTTCGACAGGGACTATGGCTACACCTTC. Protein: CASSFDRDYGYTF.

The genes are TRBV4-2 and TRBJ1-2; possibly TRBD1 for D (5 bases). The germline V and J ends were trimmed by 0 bases and 0 bases, with 23 bases remaining between them. CDR1 and CDR2 (germline): LGHNA, YNFKEQ. This CDR3 has 20 residues. DNA for the CDR3: TGTGCCAGCAGCCAAGATTTCATAGAGGGGCTGGCCTTACCTAACTATGGCTACACCTTC. Protein: CASSQDFIEGLALPNYGYTF.

The rearrangement uses TRBV7-9 and TRBJ2-6; D is undetermined. Germline CDR1 SEHNR, CDR2 FQNEAQ (reference sequence). This CDR3 contains 16 residues. Between the trimmed V and J ends, which lost 4 bases and 0 bases, there was a span of 10 bases. CDR3 DNA sequence: TGTGCCAGCAGCTACTCCCCCGACTCTGGGGCCAACGTCCTGACTTTC. Amino acids: CASSYSPDSGANVLTF. Filled out from reference TRBV7-9 and TRBJ2-6, the complete variable domain reads DTGVSQNPRHKITKRGQNVTFRCDPISEHNRLYWYRQTLGQGPEFLTYFQNEAQLEKSRLLSDRFSAERPKGSFSTLEIQRTEQGDSAMYLCASSYSPDSGANVLTFGAGSRLTVL.

This clone has a handful of counts. Other DNA sequences from this sample encode an identical CDR3 as well. The genes are TRBV2 and TRBJ1-5, with 8 positions matching TRBD1. The CDR3 extends over 13 amino acids. Germline CDR1 is SNHLY and CDR2 is FYNNEI. V lost 6 bases to trimming and J lost 6 bases; unmatched junction nucleotides: 4. CDR3 loop: CASRGQGSQPQHF. Here the CDR3 DNA reads TGTGCCAGCAGAGGACAGGGTAGTCAGCCCCAGCATTTT. Full variable domain (outside the CDR3, taken from reference TRBV2 and TRBJ1-5): EPEVTQTPSHQVTQMGQEVILRCVPISNHLYFYWYRQILGQKVEFLVSFYNNEISEKSEIFDDQFSVERPDGSNFTLKIRSTKLEDSAMYFCASRGQGSQPQHFGDGTRLSIL.

This clone appeared a few times. The rearrangement links TRBV30 to TRBJ2-7; 7 positions agree with TRBD2. This CDR3 comprises 14 residues. Germline V CDR1 and CDR2: GTSNPN, SVGIG (reference sequence). The J segment lost 3 bases and the V segment lost 7 bases, leaving 12 bases of the junction unmatched. CDR3 nucleotides: TGTGCCTTGGGGGGACTACCACTCTTCTACGAGCAGTACTTC. As protein: CALGGLPLFYEQYF.

This clone has more than one count but fewer than ten. V gene TRBV10-3 combines with J gene TRBJ1-2; TRBD1 might be the D (6 bases). Trimming pared 5 bases from V and 8 bases from J, leaving 21 bases between. CDR3 length: 15 residues. CDR1 is ENHRY, CDR2 SYGVKD, per germline. The CDR3 is CAISTQTTGTEGYTF. For the CDR3, the DNA is TGTGCCATCAGTACCCAAACTACAGGGACGGAGGGCTACACCTTC.

The CDR3 nucleotides read TGTGCCAGCTCACCGGGATGGGGCGACTACGAGCAGTACTTC. It translates to CASSPGWGDYEQYF. The genes are TRBV18 and TRBJ2-7; weak D call: TRBD1 (5 bases). The CDR3 loop spans 14 amino acids. V dropped 3 bases and J dropped 3 bases, with 12 bases sitting between them. CDR1 and CDR2 from the germline V gene are KGHSH and LQKENI.

This chain uses TRBV28 with TRBJ2-3, with D possibly being TRBD1 (5 bases). The CDR3 is 12 residues long. Germline V gene lookup returns CDR1 MDHEN and CDR2 SYDVKM. The V end lost 4 bases, the J end lost 5 bases, and 7 bases lay between the germline ends. The CDR3 sequence: CASSWGRDTQYF. DNA of the CDR3: TGTGCCAGCAGTTGGGGCAGAGATACGCAGTATTTT.

This clone appeared a few times. The chain couples TRBV5-1 to TRBJ2-7; the match to TRBD1 covers 8 bases. The CDR3 is made up of 16 amino acids. Unmatched junction bases numbered 13, after V lost 3 bases and J lost 5 bases. The V gene's germline CDR1 is SGHRS and CDR2 YFSETQ. CDR3 sequence (DNA): TGCGCCAGCAGCTCCCTTGGGCGGACAGGGTTGAACGAGCAGTACTTC. This translates into CASSSLGRTGLNEQYF.

Turning to this clone: This CDR3 is also generated by other DNA sequences in the sample. The genes are TRBV2 and TRBJ1-6, with D uncertain. Germline V gene sequence: CDR1 SNHLY, CDR2 FYNNEI. V was trimmed by 6 bases and J by 7 bases, leaving 4 bases between them. The CDR3 is made up of 11 amino acids. CDR3 DNA sequence: TGTGCCAGCAGGGAGAATTCACCCCTCCACTTT. Its protein product is CASRENSPLHF.